The 3 T cell receptor beta chains below all came from one sample that was sequenced in a study of blood T cell repertoires in COVID-19. TCRdb keeps only in-frame clones here, not all; method: immunoSEQ multiplex PCR. The profile shows around 110,000 clones, around nine tenths of them singletons. Sequenced: peripheral blood. The receptor source for this set is a woman in her 30s with acute or convalescent COVID-19.

J is TRBJ1-1 and V is TRBV6-5; TRBD1 is a possible D gene (5 bases). CDR1 is MNHEY and CDR2 is SVGAGI in the germline V gene. V lost 6 bases to trimming and J lost 4 bases, with 21 bases between them. This CDR3 is 16 amino acids long. This chain's CDR3 is CASSYPPGRLGTEAFF. The CDR3 nucleotides are TGTGCCAGCAGCTACCCACCAGGGAGGTTGGGCACTGAAGCTTTCTTT.

The J gene is TRBJ1-5, the V gene TRBV19; tentatively, D is TRBD1 (5 bases). In germline, CDR1 is LNHDA, CDR2 SQIVND (reference sequence). The CDR3 sequence is 13 residues long. Trimming cost V 1 base and J 7 bases, with 8 bases left between them. Here the CDR3 reads CASSIGGGQPQHF. The CDR3 DNA is TGTGCCAGTAGTATAGGTGGGGGGCAGCCCCAGCATTTT.

A few counts support this clone. The chain is built from TRBV13 and TRBJ1-1; the D is unclear. Germline V gene data show CDR1 as PRHDT and CDR2 as FYEKMQ (reference sequence). The V and J ends lost 3 bases and 0 bases respectively, with 8 bases between them. There are 14 residues in the CDR3. The CDR3 nucleotides are TGTGCCAGCAGCTTCCCCTCTCTGAACACTGAAGCTTTCTTT. Translation: CASSFPSLNTEAFF.